This T cell receptor beta chain was sequenced in a study of shared clonotypes between healthy human individuals. Study background: The cohort had a couple of women and a few men, ages 18 to 49.

Unsorted PBMC samples were amplified in replicate PCRs containing roughly 300 ng DNA, about 30,000 T cell genomes. The method was immunoSEQ multiplex PCR; TCRdb's version includes in-frame clones alone and lacks a portion of them. In the table there are about 480,000 clones, 79% of which are singletons. Trimming shortened V by 1 base and J by 7 bases, and 18 bases separated the two germline ends. The CDR3 totals 16 residues. Per the germline V gene, CDR1 is LGHNA and CDR2 is YNFKEQ. This TCR came from a woman in her forties in good health. Some clones in this sample may be carry-over from other donors' samples. This sequence joins TRBV4-2 and TRBJ2-3, with a tentative D call TRBD2 (6 bases). The sequenced sample was PBMCs. CDR3 residues: CASSQVGTLRSHTQYF. The CDR3 DNA is TGTGCCAGCAGCCAAGTCGGGACTCTACGCTCTCATACGCAGTATTTT.